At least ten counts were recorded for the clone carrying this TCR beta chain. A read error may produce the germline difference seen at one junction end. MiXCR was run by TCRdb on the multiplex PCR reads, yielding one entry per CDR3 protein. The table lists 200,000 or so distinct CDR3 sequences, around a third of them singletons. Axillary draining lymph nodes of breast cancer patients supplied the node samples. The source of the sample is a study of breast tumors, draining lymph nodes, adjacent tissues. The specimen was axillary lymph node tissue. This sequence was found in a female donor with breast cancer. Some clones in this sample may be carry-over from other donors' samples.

This chain's CDR3 is CSVGDRGLRF. The CDR3, as DNA: TGCAGCGTTGGAGACAGGGGGCTTCGATTT. The chain employs TRBV29-1 and TRBJ1-1; 10 bases are a match to TRBD1. This CDR3 contains 10 residues. Germline-derived CDR1 and CDR2 are SQVTM and ANQGSEA.